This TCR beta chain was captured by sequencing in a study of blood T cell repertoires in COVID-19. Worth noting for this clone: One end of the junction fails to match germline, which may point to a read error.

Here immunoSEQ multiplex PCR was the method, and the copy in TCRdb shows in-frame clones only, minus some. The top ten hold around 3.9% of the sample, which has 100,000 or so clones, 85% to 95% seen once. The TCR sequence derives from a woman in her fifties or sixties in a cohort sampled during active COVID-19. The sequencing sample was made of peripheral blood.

The CDR3 nucleotides read TGTGCCAGCTCACCCTGGGACAGGGCCAGTCCTCGGCCCGTTTTC. Protein product: CASSPWDRASPRPVF. The chain is built from TRBV18 and TRBJ1-2; 9 positions agree with TRBD1. The CDR3 sequence is 15 residues long. CDR1 KGHSH and CDR2 LQKENI come from the germline V gene.